What follows is one T cell receptor beta chain and its context. The antigen is not known. The data were obtained in a study of identical twins. A template switching step contributed a universal primer site, while unique molecular identifiers were present in the cDNA. TCRdb fed the 5' RACE reads into MiXCR, producing one record per CDR3 protein. The sample shows about 430,000 distinct CDR3 sequences, less than 20% of them seen only once. Germline CDR1 reads SGHVS; CDR2 reads FQNEAQ. The CDR3 covers 19 residues. V lost 2 bases to trimming and J lost 5 bases; unmatched junction nucleotides: 14. Study-level findings and limits: Cross-sectional statistics, not tracking of the same donors, supported the conclusions. Part of the zero-insertion signal could reflect confounding by invariant MAIT and iNKT cells. Shared out-of-frame alpha sequences (those common to twins) showed excess low generation probability.

The sequenced sample consisted of naive T cells sorted from blood. The chain links TRBV7-8 to TRBJ2-5; 13 positions match TRBD2. The receptor was derived from a man aged 50 or older in good health. The CDR3, as DNA: TGTGCCAGCAGCTTAACGCTGAGGACTAGCGGGGGCCTGGGGGAGACCCAGTACTTC. Translating gives CASSLTLRTSGGLGETQYF.